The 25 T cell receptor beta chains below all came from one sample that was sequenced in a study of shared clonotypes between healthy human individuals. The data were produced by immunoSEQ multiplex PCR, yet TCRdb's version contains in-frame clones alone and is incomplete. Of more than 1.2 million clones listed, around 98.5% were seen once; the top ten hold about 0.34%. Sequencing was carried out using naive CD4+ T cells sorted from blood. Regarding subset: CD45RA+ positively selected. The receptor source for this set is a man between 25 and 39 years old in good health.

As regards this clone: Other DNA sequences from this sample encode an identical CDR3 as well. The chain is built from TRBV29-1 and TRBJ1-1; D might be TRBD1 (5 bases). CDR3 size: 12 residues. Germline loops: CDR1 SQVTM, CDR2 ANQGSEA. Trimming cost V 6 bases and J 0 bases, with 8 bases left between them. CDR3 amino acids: CSVGGVNTEAFF. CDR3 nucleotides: TGCAGCGTCGGGGGGGTGAACACTGAAGCTTTCTTT.

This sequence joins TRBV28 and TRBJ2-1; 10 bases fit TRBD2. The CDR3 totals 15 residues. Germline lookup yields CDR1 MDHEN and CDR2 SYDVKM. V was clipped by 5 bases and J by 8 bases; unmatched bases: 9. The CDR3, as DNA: TGTGCCAGCAGTCCTCCTAGCGGGAGAGGAGATGAGCAGTTCTTC. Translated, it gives CASSPPSGRGDEQFF.

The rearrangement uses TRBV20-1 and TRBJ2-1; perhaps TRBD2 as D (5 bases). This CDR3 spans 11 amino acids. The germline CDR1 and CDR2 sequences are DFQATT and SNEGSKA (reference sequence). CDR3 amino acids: CSLASYNEQFF. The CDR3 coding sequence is TGCAGCCTAGCCTCCTACAATGAGCAGTTCTTC.

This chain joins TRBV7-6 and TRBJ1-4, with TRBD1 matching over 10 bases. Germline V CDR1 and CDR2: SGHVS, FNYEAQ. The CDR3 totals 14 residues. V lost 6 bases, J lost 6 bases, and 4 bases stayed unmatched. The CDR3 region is CASSSGQGHEKLFF. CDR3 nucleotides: TGTGCCAGCAGTTCGGGACAGGGGCATGAAAAACTGTTTTTT.

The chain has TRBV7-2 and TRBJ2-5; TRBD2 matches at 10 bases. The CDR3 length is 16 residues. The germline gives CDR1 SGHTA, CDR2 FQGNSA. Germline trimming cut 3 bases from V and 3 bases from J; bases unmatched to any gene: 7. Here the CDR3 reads CASSFEGLAREETQYF. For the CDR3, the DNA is TGTGCCAGCAGCTTCGAGGGACTAGCGAGAGAAGAGACCCAGTACTTC.

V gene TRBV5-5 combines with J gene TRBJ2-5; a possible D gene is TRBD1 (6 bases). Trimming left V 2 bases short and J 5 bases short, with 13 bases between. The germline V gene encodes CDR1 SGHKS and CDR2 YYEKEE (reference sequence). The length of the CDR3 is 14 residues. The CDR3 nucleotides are TGTGCCAGCAGCTTAACACCGAGGGGGGAGACCCAGTACTTC. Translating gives CASSLTPRGETQYF. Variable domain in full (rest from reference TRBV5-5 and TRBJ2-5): DAGVTQSPTHLIKTRGQQVTLRCSPISGHKSVSWYQQVLGQGPQFIFQYYEKEERGRGNFPDRFSARQFPNYSSELNVNALLLGDSALYLCASSLTPRGETQYFGPGTRLLVL.

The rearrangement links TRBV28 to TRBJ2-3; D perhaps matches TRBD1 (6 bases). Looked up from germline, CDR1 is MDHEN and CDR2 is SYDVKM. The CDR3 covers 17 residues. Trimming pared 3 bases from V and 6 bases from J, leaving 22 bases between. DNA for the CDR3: TGTGCCAGCAGTTTTAGACCAACAGGGCGCGTTTGGGATACGCAGTATTTT. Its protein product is CASSFRPTGRVWDTQYF.

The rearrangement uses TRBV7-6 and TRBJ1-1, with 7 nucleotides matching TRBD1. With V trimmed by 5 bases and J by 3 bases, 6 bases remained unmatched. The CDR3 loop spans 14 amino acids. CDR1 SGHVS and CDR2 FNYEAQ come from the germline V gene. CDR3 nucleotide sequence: TGTGCCAGCAGCCACTCCGGGACAGACACTGAAGCTTTCTTT. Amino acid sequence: CASSHSGTDTEAFF.

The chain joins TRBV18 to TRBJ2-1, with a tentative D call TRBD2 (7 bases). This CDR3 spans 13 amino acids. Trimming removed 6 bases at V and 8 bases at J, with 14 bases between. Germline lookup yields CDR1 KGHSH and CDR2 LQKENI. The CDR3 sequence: CASSRWGGDEQFF. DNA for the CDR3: TGTGCCAGCTCTCGTTGGGGGGGCGATGAGCAGTTCTTC.

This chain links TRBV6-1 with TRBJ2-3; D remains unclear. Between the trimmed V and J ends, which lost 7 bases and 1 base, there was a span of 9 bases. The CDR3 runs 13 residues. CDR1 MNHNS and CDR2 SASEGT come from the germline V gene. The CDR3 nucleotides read TGTGCCAGCAAGGTCGTAGGCACAGATACGCAGTATTTT. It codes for CASKVVGTDTQYF.

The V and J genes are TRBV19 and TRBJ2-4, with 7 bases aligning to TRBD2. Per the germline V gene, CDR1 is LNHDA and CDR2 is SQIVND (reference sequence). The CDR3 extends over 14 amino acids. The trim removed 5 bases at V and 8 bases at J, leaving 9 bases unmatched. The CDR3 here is CASSLGLGEDIQYF. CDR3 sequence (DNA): TGTGCCAGTAGTCTCGGACTAGGCGAAGACATTCAGTACTTC.

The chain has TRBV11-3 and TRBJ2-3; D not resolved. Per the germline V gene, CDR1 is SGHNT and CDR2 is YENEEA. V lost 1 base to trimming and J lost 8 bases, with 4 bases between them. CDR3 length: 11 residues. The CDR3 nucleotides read TGTGCCAGCAGCTTAGGTAGTACGCAGTATTTT. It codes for CASSLGSTQYF.

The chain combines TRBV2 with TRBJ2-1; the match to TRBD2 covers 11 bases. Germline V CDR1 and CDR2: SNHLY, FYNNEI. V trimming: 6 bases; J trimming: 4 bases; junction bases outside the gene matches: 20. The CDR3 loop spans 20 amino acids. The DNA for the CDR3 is TGTGCCAGCAGAGGGGAAACAGGGACACGACTAGCGGGAAAGTACAATGAGCAGTTCTTC. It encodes CASRGETGTRLAGKYNEQFF. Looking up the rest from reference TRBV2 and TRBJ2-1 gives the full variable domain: EPEVTQTPSHQVTQMGQEVILRCVPISNHLYFYWYRQILGQKVEFLVSFYNNEISEKSEIFDDQFSVERPDGSNFTLKIRSTKLEDSAMYFCASRGETGTRLAGKYNEQFFGPGTRLTVL.

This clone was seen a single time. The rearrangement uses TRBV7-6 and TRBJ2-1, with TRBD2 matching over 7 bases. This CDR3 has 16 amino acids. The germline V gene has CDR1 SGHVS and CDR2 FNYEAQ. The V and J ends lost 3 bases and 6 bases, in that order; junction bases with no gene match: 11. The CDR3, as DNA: TGTGCCAGCAGCTTCCTAGCGGAGGACCCAATCAATGAGCAGTTCTTC. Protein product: CASSFLAEDPINEQFF.

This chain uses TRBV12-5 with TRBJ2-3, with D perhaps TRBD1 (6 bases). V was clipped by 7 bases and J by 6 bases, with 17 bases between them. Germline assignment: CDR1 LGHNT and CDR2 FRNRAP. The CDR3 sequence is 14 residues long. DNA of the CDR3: TGTGCTAGTGCTACGGGACACCAATGGGATACGCAGTATTTT. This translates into CASATGHQWDTQYF.

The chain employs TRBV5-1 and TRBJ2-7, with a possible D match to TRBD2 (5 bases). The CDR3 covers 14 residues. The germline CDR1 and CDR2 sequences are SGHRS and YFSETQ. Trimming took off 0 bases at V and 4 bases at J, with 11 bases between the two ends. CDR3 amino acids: CASSLDGSGYEQYF. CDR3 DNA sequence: TGCGCCAGCAGCTTGGACGGGTCGGGGTACGAGCAGTACTTC.

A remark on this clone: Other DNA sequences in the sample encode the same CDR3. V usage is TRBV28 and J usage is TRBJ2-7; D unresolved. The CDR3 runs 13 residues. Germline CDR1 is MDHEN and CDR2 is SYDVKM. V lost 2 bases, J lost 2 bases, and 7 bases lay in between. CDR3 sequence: CASSLRQAYEQYF. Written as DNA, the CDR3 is TGTGCCAGCAGTTTAAGGCAGGCCTACGAGCAGTACTTC.

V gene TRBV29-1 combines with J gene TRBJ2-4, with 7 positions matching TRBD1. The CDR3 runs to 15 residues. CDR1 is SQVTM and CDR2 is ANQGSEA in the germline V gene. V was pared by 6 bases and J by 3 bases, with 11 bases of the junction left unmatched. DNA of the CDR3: TGCAGCGTCACCACTTCGGGGACAGACAAAAACATTCAGTACTTC. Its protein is CSVTTSGTDKNIQYF.

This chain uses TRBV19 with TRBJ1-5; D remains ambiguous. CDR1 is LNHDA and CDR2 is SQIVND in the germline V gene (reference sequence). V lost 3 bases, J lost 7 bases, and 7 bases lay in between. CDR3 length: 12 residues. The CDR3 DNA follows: TGTGCCAGTAGTATTTGGCGACAGCCCCAGCATTTT. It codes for CASSIWRQPQHF.

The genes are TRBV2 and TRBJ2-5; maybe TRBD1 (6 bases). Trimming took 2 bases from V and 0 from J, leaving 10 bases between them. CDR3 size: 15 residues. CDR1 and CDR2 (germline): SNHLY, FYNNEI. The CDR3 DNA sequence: TGTGCCAGCAGTGAACGAACAGGGAACCAAGAGACCCAGTACTTC. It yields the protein CASSERTGNQETQYF. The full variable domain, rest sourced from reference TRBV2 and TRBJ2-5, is EPEVTQTPSHQVTQMGQEVILRCVPISNHLYFYWYRQILGQKVEFLVSFYNNEISEKSEIFDDQFSVERPDGSNFTLKIRSTKLEDSAMYFCASSERTGNQETQYFGPGTRLLVL.

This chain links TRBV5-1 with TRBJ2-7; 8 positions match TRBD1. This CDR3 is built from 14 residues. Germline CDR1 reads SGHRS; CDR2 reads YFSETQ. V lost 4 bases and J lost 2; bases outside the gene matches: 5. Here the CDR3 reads CASSIQGGAYEQYF. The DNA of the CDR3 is TGCGCCAGCAGCATACAGGGGGGCGCCTACGAGCAGTACTTC.

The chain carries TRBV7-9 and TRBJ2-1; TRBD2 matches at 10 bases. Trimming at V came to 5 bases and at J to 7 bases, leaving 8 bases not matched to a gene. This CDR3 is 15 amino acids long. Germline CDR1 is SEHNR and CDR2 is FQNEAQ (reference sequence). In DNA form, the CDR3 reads TGTGCCAGCAGCCCACCGGGACTAGCGATTAATGAGCAGTTCTTC. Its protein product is CASSPPGLAINEQFF.

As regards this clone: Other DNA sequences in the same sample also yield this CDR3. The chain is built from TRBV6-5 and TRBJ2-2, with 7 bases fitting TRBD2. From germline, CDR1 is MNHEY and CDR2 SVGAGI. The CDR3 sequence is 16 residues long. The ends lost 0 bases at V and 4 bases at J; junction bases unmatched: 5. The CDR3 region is CASSYSGGRGTGELFF. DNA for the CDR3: TGTGCCAGCAGTTACTCGGGGGGGAGGGGCACCGGGGAGCTGTTTTTT.

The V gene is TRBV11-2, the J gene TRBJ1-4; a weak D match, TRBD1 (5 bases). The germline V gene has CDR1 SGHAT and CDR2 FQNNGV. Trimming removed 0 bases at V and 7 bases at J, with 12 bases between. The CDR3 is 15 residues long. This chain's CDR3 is CASSLDRGSGEKLFF. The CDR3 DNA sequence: TGTGCCAGCAGCTTAGATCGGGGGTCGGGTGAAAAACTGTTTTTT.

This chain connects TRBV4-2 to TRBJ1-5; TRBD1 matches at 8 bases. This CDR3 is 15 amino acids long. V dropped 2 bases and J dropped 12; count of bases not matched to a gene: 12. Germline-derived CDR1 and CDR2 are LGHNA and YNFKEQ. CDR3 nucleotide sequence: TGTGCCAGCAGCCAAATGGGGACAGGAGTTTCGCTCCAGCATTTT. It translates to CASSQMGTGVSLQHF.